This T cell receptor (beta chain) was profiled in a study of blood T cell repertoires in COVID-19. Study background: The United States, Italy and Spain supplied acute and convalescent COVID-19 samples. PBMCs, B-cell-depleted T cells, or T cells provided the cDNA or gDNA that made up the material.

Unmatched junction bases numbered 8, after V lost 0 bases and J lost 5 bases. The CDR3 consists of 16 residues. Germline V CDR1 and CDR2: SGDLS, YYNGEE. In the study's own analysis: It was from reference gene primer amplification that nucleated cell counts were estimated. Libraries were prepared by immunoSEQ multiplex PCR; TCRdb keeps only in-frame clonotypes and omits some of them. The V and J calls and clone size are taken from that table; D and trimming were inferred from the DNA. The repertoire consists of a few hundred thousand clones, with under 90% occurring once and the leading ten covering over 1.5%. Seattle researchers signed up patients amid active infection and tracked them longitudinally.

The rearrangement joins TRBV9 to TRBJ2-5; 9 positions match TRBD2. The receptor was derived from a woman aged 25 to 39 with COVID-19, enrolled during active disease. Sequenced material: peripheral blood. CDR3 nucleotides: TGTGCCAGCAGCGTAGAAGCGCGGGGGGGCCCGGAGACCCAGTACTTC. It encodes CASSVEARGGPETQYF.